A single T cell receptor (beta chain) is shown here with its context. Trimming took 1 base from V and 4 from J, leaving 11 bases between them. This CDR3 has 15 residues. CDR1 and CDR2 (germline): SEHNR, FQNEAQ (reference sequence). This specimen comes from a study of glioma-infiltrating T cells after dendritic cell vaccination. For the study at large: Dendritic cell vaccine was injected intradermally three times, biweekly.

Produced via immunoSEQ multiplex PCR; TCRdb's table is partial and in-frame only. The data show about 50,000 clones, 85% to 90% seen once. The sample was blood, taken before dendritic cell vaccination. This clonotype originated in a human donor with glioblastoma. The rearrangement joins TRBV7-9 to TRBJ1-5, with a tentative D call TRBD1 (6 bases). The CDR3 DNA sequence: TGTGCCAGCAGCTTAGACGGGGGGCCTAATCAGCCCCAGCATTTT. Translation gives CASSLDGGPNQPQHF.